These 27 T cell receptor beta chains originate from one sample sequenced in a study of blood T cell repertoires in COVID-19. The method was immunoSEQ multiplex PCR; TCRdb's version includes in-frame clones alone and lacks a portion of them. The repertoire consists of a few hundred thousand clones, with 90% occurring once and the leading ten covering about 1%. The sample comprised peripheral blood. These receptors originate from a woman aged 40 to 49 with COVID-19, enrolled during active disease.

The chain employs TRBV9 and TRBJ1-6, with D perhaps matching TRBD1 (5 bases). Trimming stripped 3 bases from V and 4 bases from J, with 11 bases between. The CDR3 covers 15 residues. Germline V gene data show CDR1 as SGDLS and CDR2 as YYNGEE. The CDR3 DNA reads TGTGCCAGCAGCGCCTCCAAGGGGTATAATTCACCCCTCCACTTT. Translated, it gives CASSASKGYNSPLHF. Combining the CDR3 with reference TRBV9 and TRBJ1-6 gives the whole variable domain DSGVTQTPKHLITATGQRVTLRCSPRSGDLSVYWYQQSLDQGLQFLIQYYNGEERAKGNILERFSAQQFPDLHSELNLSSLELGDSALYFCASSASKGYNSPLHFGNGTRLTVT.

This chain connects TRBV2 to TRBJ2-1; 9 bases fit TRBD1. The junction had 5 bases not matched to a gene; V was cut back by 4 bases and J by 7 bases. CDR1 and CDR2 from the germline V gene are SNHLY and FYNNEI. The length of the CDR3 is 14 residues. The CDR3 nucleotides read TGTGCCAGCAGTGCCGGGACAGGGTGGAATGAGCAGTTCTTC. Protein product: CASSAGTGWNEQFF.

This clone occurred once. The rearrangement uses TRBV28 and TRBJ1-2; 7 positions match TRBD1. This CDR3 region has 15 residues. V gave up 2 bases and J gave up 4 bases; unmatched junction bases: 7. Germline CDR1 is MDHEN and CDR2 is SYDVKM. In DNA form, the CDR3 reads TGTGCCAGCAGTTTAGGAGGGGGCTGGGGCTATGGCTACACCTTC. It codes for CASSLGGGWGYGYTF.

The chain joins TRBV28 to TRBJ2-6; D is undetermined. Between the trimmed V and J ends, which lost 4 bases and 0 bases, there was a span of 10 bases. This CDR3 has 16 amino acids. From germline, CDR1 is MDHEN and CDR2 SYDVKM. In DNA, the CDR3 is TGTGCCAGCAGTTCCCTCTCCCTCTCTGGGGCCAACGTCCTGACTTTC. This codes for CASSSLSLSGANVLTF. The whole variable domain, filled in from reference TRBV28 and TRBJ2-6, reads DVKVTQSSRYLVKRTGEKVFLECVQDMDHENMFWYRQDPGLGLRLIYFSYDVKMKEKGDIPEGYSVSREKKERFSLILESASTNQTSMYLCASSSLSLSGANVLTFGAGSRLTVL.

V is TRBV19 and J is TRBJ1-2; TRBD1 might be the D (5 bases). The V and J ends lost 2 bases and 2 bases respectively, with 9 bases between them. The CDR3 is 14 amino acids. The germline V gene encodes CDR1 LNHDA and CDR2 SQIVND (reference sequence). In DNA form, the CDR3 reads TGTGCCAGTAGTATACGGGAGGGGAACTATGGCTACACCTTC. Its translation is CASSIREGNYGYTF.

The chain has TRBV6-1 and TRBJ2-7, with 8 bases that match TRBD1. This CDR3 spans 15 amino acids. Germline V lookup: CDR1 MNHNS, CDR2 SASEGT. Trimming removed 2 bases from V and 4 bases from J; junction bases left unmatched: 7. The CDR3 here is CASSENDGQGYEQYF. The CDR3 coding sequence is TGTGCCAGCAGTGAAAATGACGGACAGGGATACGAGCAGTACTTC.

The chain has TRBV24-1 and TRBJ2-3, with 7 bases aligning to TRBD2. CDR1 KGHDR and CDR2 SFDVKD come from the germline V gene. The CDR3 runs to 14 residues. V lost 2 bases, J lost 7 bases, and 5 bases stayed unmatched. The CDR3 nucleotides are TGTGCCACCAGTGATTCCCCCGGGGGGAATACGCAGTATTTT. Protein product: CATSDSPGGNTQYF.

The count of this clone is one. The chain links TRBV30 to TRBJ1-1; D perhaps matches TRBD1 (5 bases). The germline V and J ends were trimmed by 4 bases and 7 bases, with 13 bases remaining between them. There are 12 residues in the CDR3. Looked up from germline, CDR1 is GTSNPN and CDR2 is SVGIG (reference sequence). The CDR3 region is CAWNGGIVEAFF. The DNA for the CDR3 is TGTGCCTGGAACGGGGGGATAGTTGAAGCTTTCTTT.

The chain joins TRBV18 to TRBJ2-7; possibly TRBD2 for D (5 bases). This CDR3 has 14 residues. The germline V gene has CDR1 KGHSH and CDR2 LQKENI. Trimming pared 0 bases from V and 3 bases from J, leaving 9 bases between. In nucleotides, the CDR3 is TGTGCCAGCTCACCACCAGGGAGCAACTACGAGCAGTACTTC. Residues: CASSPPGSNYEQYF. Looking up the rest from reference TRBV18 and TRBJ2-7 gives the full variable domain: NAGVMQNPRHLVRRRGQEARLRCSPMKGHSHVYWYRQLPEEGLKFMVYLQKENIIDESGMPKERFSAEFPKEGPSILRIQQVVRGDSAAYFCASSPPGSNYEQYFGPGTRLTVT.

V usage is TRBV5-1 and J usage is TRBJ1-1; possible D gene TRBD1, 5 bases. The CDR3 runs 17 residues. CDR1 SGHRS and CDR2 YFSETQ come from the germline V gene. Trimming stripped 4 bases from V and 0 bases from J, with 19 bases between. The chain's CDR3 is CASSPGGFGGLNTEAFF. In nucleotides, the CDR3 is TGCGCCAGCAGCCCCGGCGGGTTCGGGGGTCTGAACACTGAAGCTTTCTTT. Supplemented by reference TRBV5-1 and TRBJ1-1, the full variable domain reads KAGVTQTPRYLIKTRGQQVTLSCSPISGHRSVSWYQQTPGQGLQFLFEYFSETQRNKGNFPGRFSGRQFSNSRSEMNVSTLELGDSALYLCASSPGGFGGLNTEAFFGQGTRLTVV.

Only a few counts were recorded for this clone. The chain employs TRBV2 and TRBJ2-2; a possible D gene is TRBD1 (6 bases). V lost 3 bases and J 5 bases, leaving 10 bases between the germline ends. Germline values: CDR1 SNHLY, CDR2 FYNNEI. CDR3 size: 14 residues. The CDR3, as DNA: TGTGCCAGCAGTGACAGGGGTCGAACCGGGGAGCTGTTTTTT. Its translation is CASSDRGRTGELFF.

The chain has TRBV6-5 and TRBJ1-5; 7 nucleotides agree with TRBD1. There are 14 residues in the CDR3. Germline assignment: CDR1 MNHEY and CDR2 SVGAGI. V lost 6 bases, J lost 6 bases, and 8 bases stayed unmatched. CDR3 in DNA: TGTGCCAGCAGCCCAGGGGGAAGGGGTCAGCCCCAGCATTTT. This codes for CASSPGGRGQPQHF.

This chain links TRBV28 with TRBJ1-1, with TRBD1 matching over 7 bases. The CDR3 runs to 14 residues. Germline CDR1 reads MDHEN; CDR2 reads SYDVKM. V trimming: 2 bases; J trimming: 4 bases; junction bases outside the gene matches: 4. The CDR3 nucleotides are TGTGCCAGCAGTTTACAGGGGGACCGCACTGAAGCTTTCTTT. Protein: CASSLQGDRTEAFF.

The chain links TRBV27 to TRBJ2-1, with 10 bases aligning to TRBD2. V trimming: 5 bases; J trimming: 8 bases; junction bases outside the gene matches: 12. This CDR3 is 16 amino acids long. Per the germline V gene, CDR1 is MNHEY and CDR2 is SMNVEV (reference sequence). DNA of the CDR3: TGTGCCAGCAGTCCCAATTCGCTAGCGGGAGCCCATGAGCAGTTCTTC. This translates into CASSPNSLAGAHEQFF.

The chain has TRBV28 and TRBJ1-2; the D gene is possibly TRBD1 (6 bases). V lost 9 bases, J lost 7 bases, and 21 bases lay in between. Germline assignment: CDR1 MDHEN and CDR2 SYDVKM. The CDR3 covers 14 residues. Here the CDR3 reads CASSTTGLGFGYTF. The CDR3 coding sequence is TGTGCCAGTTCGACCACAGGGTTAGGTTTTGGCTACACCTTC.

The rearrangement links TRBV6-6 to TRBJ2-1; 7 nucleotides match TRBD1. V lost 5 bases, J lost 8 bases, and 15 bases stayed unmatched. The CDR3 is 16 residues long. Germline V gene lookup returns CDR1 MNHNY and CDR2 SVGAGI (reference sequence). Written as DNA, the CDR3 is TGTGCCAGCAGTCTTTTTCCGGGACAGATTGGCGATGAGCAGTTCTTC. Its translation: CASSLFPGQIGDEQFF.

The chain's CDR3 is CASSQDFRETQYF. Here the CDR3 DNA reads TGCGCCAGCAGCCAAGATTTTCGAGAGACCCAGTACTTC. The chain uses TRBV4-3 and TRBJ2-5; no clear D. The germline V gene encodes CDR1 LGHNA and CDR2 YSLEER. This CDR3 contains 13 residues. Trimming removed 0 bases from V and 4 bases from J, with 6 bases in between.

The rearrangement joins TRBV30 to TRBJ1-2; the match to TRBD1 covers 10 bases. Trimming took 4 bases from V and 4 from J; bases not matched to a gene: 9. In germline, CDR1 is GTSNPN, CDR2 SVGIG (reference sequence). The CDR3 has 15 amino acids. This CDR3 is CAWTARDRGSYGYTF. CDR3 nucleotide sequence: TGTGCCTGGACCGCAAGGGACAGGGGTTCCTATGGCTACACCTTC.

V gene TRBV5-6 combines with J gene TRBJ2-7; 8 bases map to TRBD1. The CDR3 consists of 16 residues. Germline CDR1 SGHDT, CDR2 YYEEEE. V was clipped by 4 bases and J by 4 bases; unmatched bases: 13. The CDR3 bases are TGTGCCAGCAGCGCTCTCGAGGTCAGGGGGCAGTACGAGCAGTACTTC. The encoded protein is CASSALEVRGQYEQYF.

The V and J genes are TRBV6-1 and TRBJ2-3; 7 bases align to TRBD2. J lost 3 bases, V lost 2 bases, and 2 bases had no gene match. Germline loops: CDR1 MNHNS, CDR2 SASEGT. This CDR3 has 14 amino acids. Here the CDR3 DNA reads TGTGCCAGCAGTGAAAGCGGGGCGACAGATACGCAGTATTTT. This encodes CASSESGATDTQYF.

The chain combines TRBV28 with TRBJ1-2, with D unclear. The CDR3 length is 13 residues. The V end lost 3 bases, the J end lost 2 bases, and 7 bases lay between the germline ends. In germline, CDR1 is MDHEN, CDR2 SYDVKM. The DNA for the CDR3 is TGTGCCAGCAGTTTCTCGCGGAACTATGGCTACACCTTC. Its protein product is CASSFSRNYGYTF.

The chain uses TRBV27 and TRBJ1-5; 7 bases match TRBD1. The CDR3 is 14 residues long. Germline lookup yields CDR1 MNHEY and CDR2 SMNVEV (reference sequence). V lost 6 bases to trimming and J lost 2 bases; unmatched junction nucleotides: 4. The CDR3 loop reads CASRAGTGNQPQHF. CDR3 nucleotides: TGTGCCAGCAGAGCCGGGACAGGCAATCAGCCCCAGCATTTT.

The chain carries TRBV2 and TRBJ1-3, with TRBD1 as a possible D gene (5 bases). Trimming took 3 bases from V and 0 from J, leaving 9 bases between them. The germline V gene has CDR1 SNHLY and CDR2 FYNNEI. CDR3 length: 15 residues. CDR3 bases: TGTGCCAGCAGTGACACGGGGGGCTCTGGAAACACCATATATTTT. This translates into CASSDTGGSGNTIYF.

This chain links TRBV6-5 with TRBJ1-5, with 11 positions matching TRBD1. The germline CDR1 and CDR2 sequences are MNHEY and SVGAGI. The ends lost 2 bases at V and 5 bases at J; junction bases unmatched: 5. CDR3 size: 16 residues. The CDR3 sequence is CASSYAGTGGHQPQHF. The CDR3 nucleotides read TGTGCCAGCAGTTACGCTGGGACAGGGGGTCATCAGCCCCAGCATTTT.

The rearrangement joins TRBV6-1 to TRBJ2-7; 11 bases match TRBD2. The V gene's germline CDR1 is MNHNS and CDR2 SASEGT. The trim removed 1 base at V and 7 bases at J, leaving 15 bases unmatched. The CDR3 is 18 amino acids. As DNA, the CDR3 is TGTGCCAGCAGTGAAGTAGGACTAGCGGGCGCACCTCGCACGGAGCAGTACTTC. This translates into CASSEVGLAGAPRTEQYF.

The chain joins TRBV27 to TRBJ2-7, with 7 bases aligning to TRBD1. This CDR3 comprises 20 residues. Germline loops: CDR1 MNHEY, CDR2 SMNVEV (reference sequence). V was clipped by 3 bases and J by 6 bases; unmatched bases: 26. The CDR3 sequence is CASSLVRGGTGAFFGGEQYF. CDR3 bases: TGTGCCAGCAGTTTGGTTCGGGGCGGAACAGGGGCTTTCTTCGGCGGCGAGCAGTACTTC.

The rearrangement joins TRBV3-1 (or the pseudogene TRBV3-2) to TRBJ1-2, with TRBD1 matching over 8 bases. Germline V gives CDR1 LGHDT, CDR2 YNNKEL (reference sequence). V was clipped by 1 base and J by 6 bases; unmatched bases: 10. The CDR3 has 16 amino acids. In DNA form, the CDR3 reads TGTGCCAGCAGCCAAGCCTCGGGACAGGCCACAGATGGCTACACCTTC. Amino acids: CASSQASGQATDGYTF.